This T cell receptor (beta chain) stems from a study of persistence of HIV-infected CD4 T cells. The immunoSEQ assay was version 4, run in survey mode. The assay was immunoSEQ multiplex PCR, and TCRdb's table has in-frame clones only and misses some. The table lists some 50,000 clones, about 87% of them singletons, with approximately 3.2% in the top ten. Points on this clone: Its antigen is still unknown.

Anti-CD3/anti-CD28 beads served as a nonspecific positive control stimulus. CD4+ T cells upregulating both CD40 ligand and CD69 were sorted as responding cells. The V end lost 3 bases, the J end lost 6 bases, and 14 bases lay between the germline ends. The CDR3 is 14 residues long. Looked up from germline, CDR1 is MGHRA and CDR2 is YSYEKL. The J gene is TRBJ1-2, the V gene TRBV4-1; D call uncertain. The receptor was isolated from an adult woman with HIV who was CMV-seropositive. This specimen consisted of CD4+ T cells sorted from PBMCs after approximately 19-hour stimulation, obtained from a patient who received antiretroviral therapy. The CDR3 sequence: CASSHQGKINGYTF. DNA of the CDR3: TGCGCCAGCAGCCACCAAGGCAAGATAAATGGCTACACCTTC.